One and the same sample provided the 21 T cell receptor beta chains below, sequenced in a study of long-term antiretroviral therapy in people with HIV. Survey-level resolution applied to immunoSEQ assay v3.0. Libraries were prepared by immunoSEQ multiplex PCR; TCRdb keeps only in-frame clonotypes and omits some of them. This repertoire shows about 9,100 clones, over 65% found once; its top ten account for about 14%. This specimen consisted of unsorted PBMCs, obtained 0.4 years before starting antiretroviral therapy. The origin of the receptors is a man under 40 with HIV.

The rearrangement links TRBV4-1 to TRBJ2-7; D might be TRBD2 (5 bases). The germline V gene has CDR1 MGHRA and CDR2 YSYEKL. V lost 1 base and J 2 bases, leaving 12 bases between the germline ends. The CDR3 runs 15 residues. The CDR3 spells CASSQGPSWAYEQYF. The CDR3 region has the DNA TGCGCCAGCAGCCAAGGACCTAGCTGGGCCTACGAGCAGTACTTC.

The chain links TRBV28 to TRBJ2-7, with D perhaps matching TRBD2 (5 bases). Germline CDR1 MDHEN, CDR2 SYDVKM. V dropped 6 bases and J dropped 1 base, with 13 bases sitting between them. This CDR3 region has 14 residues. The CDR3 here is CASRGRGPSYEQYF. The CDR3 region has the DNA TGTGCCAGCAGGGGCCGGGGTCCGTCCTACGAGCAGTACTTC. The full variable domain, completed using reference TRBV28 and TRBJ2-7, is DVKVTQSSRYLVKRTGEKVFLECVQDMDHENMFWYRQDPGLGLRLIYFSYDVKMKEKGDIPEGYSVSREKKERFSLILESASTNQTSMYLCASRGRGPSYEQYFGPGTRLTVT.

The chain has TRBV5-1 and TRBJ2-5; no firm D call. The CDR3 covers 12 residues. CDR1 SGHRS and CDR2 YFSETQ come from the germline V gene. V dropped 0 bases and J dropped 4 bases, with 4 bases sitting between them. The CDR3: CASSLALETQYF. The CDR3 DNA reads as TGCGCCAGCAGCTTGGCCTTAGAGACCCAGTACTTC.

In this sample, this clone turned up a few times. The chain recombines TRBV27 with TRBJ2-7; the D gene is possibly TRBD2 (5 bases). The CDR3 has 13 amino acids. The V end was cut by 3 bases, the J end by 3 bases, with 9 bases between. Per germline, CDR1 MNHEY and CDR2 SMNVEV (reference sequence). DNA for the CDR3: TGTGCCAGCAGTTTGGGTAGCGTCTACGAGCAGTACTTC. Translation gives CASSLGSVYEQYF.

This clone came up a few times. CDR3 sequence (DNA): TGTGCCAGCAGTTTAAGAGGACTAGCGGGCGCGCGGACCCAGTACTTC. Its protein product is CASSLRGLAGARTQYF. The chain employs TRBV28 and TRBJ2-5; 11 bases fit TRBD2. From germline, CDR1 is MDHEN and CDR2 SYDVKM. Germline trimming cut 2 bases from V and 7 bases from J; bases unmatched to any gene: 9. The CDR3 totals 16 residues.

The chain recombines TRBV6-8 with TRBJ1-6; 7 nucleotides agree with TRBD1. This CDR3 spans 21 amino acids. Germline values: CDR1 MNHGY, CDR2 SAAAGT. V lost 2 bases to trimming and J lost 3 bases; unmatched junction nucleotides: 19. DNA for the CDR3: TGTGCCAGCAGTTACGATTTTGGACAGGAGAGTATTCCCTTCTATAATTCACCCCTCCACTTT. Its protein is CASSYDFGQESIPFYNSPLHF.

This clone was counted between two and nine times. This chain uses TRBV7-2 with TRBJ2-7; D is tentatively TRBD1 or TRBD2 (5 bases each). Trimming removed 5 bases from V and 2 bases from J, with 13 bases in between. Germline-derived CDR1 and CDR2 are SGHTA and FQGNSA. This CDR3 has 14 amino acids. CDR3 region: CASSPSGRTYEQYF. CDR3 nucleotides: TGTGCCAGCAGCCCTTCGGGACGCACCTACGAGCAGTACTTC.

J is TRBJ2-7 and V is TRBV7-2, with a weak D call TRBD2 (6 bases). The length of the CDR3 is 15 residues. Germline CDR1 SGHTA, CDR2 FQGNSA. Trimming stripped 2 bases from V and 3 bases from J, with 14 bases between. CDR3: CASSLSGGNNYEQYF. CDR3 bases: TGTGCCAGCAGCTTAAGTGGCGGGAACAACTACGAGCAGTACTTC.

The rearrangement links TRBV2 to TRBJ2-7, with D maybe TRBD1 (6 bases). CDR3 length equals 15 residues. Per the germline V gene, CDR1 is SNHLY and CDR2 is FYNNEI. The ends were cut back, 2 bases at V and 4 bases at J, with 15 bases in the middle. For the CDR3, the DNA is TGTGCCAGCAGTGAAAGCGGACAGCGAAATTACGAGCAGTACTTC. It yields the protein CASSESGQRNYEQYF.

The J gene is TRBJ2-7, the V gene TRBV5-1; D ambiguous. Germline V gives CDR1 SGHRS, CDR2 YFSETQ. The V and J ends lost 1 base and 9 bases respectively, with 17 bases between them. This CDR3 has 14 residues. CDR3 sequence (DNA): TGCGCCAGCAGCTTGAGTTCTCCTACGAGTTGGCAGTACTTC. Translated: CASSLSSPTSWQYF. Based on the CDR3 plus reference TRBV5-1 and TRBJ2-7, the full variable domain is KAGVTQTPRYLIKTRGQQVTLSCSPISGHRSVSWYQQTPGQGLQFLFEYFSETQRNKGNFPGRFSGRQFSNSRSEMNVSTLELGDSALYLCASSLSSPTSWQYFGPGTRLTVT.

The chain uses TRBV30 and TRBJ2-7; no clear D gene. Germline V CDR1 and CDR2: GTSNPN, SVGIG (reference sequence). Trimming stripped 1 base from V and 7 bases from J, with 11 bases between. CDR3 length: 12 residues. DNA of the CDR3: TGTGCCTGGAGTGAACAAGGGTGGGAGCAGTACTTC. It codes for CAWSEQGWEQYF.

The chain couples TRBV30 to TRBJ1-2; D unresolved. This CDR3 spans 14 amino acids. Germline CDR1 and CDR2: GTSNPN and SVGIG (reference sequence). The V gene lost 1 base and the J gene lost 5 bases, with 14 bases spanning the gap. CDR3 in DNA: TGTGCCTGGAGTGGTGAGACCTTGGGGTATGGCTACACCTTC. The encoded protein is CAWSGETLGYGYTF. Full variable domain (rest looked up from reference TRBV30 and TRBJ1-2): SQTIHQWPATLVQPVGSPLSLECTVEGTSNPNLYWYRQAAGRGLQLLFYSVGIGQISSEVPQNLSASRPQDRQFILSSKKLLLSDSGFYLCAWSGETLGYGYTFGSGTRLTVV.

The chain employs TRBV29-1 and TRBJ2-7, with a possible D match to TRBD2 (6 bases). Germline CDR1 is SQVTM and CDR2 is ANQGSEA. V lost 6 bases, J lost 7 bases, and 13 bases lay in between. The CDR3 spans 11 residues. The CDR3 loop reads CSVGHGGEQYF. The CDR3 bases are TGCAGCGTAGGACACGGAGGGGAGCAGTACTTC.

The chain is built from TRBV19 and TRBJ1-1; D is ambiguous. The length of the CDR3 is 15 residues. Germline CDR1 and CDR2: LNHDA and SQIVND (reference sequence). V shed 1 base and J shed 1 base, with 10 bases lying between them. The CDR3 region is CASSIVGNWNTEAFF. As DNA, the CDR3 is TGTGCCAGTAGTATAGTGGGGAACTGGAACACTGAAGCTTTCTTT. Complete variable domain (other parts from reference TRBV19 and TRBJ1-1): DGGITQSPKYLFRKEGQNVTLSCEQNLNHDAMYWYRQDPGQGLRLIYYSQIVNDFQKGDIAEGYSVSREKKESFPLTVTSAQKNPTAFYLCASSIVGNWNTEAFFGQGTRLTVV.

The chain is built from TRBV29-1 and TRBJ2-1, with D tentatively TRBD2 (7 bases). This CDR3 is 17 amino acids long. Germline V gives CDR1 SQVTM, CDR2 ANQGSEA. The V end lost 3 bases, the J end lost 8 bases, and 26 bases lay between the germline ends. CDR3 protein: CSVEDGIDFRGADEQFF. The CDR3 DNA sequence: TGCAGCGTTGAGGACGGGATCGATTTTCGGGGGGCCGATGAGCAGTTCTTC.

The chain recombines TRBV13 with TRBJ2-7; tentative D call: TRBD2 (6 bases). This CDR3 has 15 residues. Germline V gives CDR1 PRHDT, CDR2 FYEKMQ (reference sequence). With 0 bases removed from V and 0 bases from J, the gap between germline ends came to 9 bases. In DNA, the CDR3 is TGTGCCAGCAGCTTAGGGGGACTGAGCTCCTACGAGCAGTACTTC. This gives the protein CASSLGGLSSYEQYF.

This clone was detected once. The genes are TRBV4-1 and TRBJ2-2, with TRBD2 as a possible D gene (5 bases). CDR3 length: 16 residues. Germline CDR1 and CDR2: MGHRA and YSYEKL. V was clipped by 0 bases and J by 7 bases, with 15 bases between them. The CDR3 sequence is CASSQEALVSSGELFF. In DNA form, the CDR3 reads TGCGCCAGCAGCCAAGAAGCACTAGTGAGCAGCGGGGAGCTGTTTTTT.

The V and J genes are TRBV1 and TRBJ1-1. TRBV1 is deemed a pseudogene. CDR3 length: 14 amino acids. As DNA, the CDR3 is TGCACCAGCAGCCAATACCCTCTGGACACTGAAGCTTTCTTT. Translating gives CTSSQYPLDTEAFF.

V and J are TRBV7-2 and TRBJ2-7; D gene unclear. CDR3 length: 13 residues. V lost 1 base to trimming and J lost 2 bases, with 6 bases between them. In germline, CDR1 is SGHTA, CDR2 FQGNSA. The CDR3 region has the DNA TGTGCCAGCAGCTTAGGCGGTACCTACGAGCAGTACTTC. It translates to CASSLGGTYEQYF. The entire variable domain, with the rest obtained from reference TRBV7-2 and TRBJ2-7, is as follows: GAGVSQSPSNKVTEKGKDVELRCDPISGHTALYWYRQSLGQGLEFLIYFQGNSAPDKSGLPSDRFSAERTGGSVSTLTIQRTQQEDSAVYLCASSLGGTYEQYFGPGTRLTVT.

This chain uses TRBV7-9 with TRBJ1-2, with 7 positions matching TRBD1. Germline assignment: CDR1 SEHNR and CDR2 FQNEAQ (reference sequence). V dropped 5 bases and J dropped 3; count of bases not matched to a gene: 12. CDR3 size: 16 residues. This CDR3 reads CASSTGTALRYYGYTF. The CDR3 coding sequence is TGTGCCAGCAGCACAGGGACAGCTCTCCGCTACTATGGCTACACCTTC.

This clone has only a few counts. The germline gene is not matched at one end of the junction; a read error may be the cause. The rearrangement joins TRBV6-6 to TRBJ2-7; possible D gene TRBD1, 6 bases. CDR3 length: 14 residues. From germline, CDR1 is MNHNY and CDR2 SVGAGI (reference sequence). As DNA, the CDR3 is TGTGCCAGCAGTCTCACAGGGCTGACCGAAACTTGGCACTTC. Its translation: CASSLTGLTETWHF.